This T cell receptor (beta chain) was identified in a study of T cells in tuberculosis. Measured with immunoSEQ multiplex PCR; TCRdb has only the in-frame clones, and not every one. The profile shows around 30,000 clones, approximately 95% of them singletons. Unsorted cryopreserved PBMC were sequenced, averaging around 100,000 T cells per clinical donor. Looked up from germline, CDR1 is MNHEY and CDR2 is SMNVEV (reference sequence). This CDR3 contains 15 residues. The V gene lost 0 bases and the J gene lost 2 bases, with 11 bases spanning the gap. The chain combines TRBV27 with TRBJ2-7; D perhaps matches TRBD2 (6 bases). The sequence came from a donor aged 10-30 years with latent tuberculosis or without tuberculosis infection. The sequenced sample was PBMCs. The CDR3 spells CASSLSRGGAYEQYF. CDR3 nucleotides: TGTGCCAGCAGTTTATCGCGGGGCGGTGCCTACGAGCAGTACTTC.